A selection of T cell receptor beta chains follows, all from one sample in a study of T cells after somatic rescue of genetic block. Using immunoSEQ multiplex PCR, the repertoire was profiled, and TCRdb retains in-frame clones only, with some absent. The sample lists about 67,000 clones, 92% seen once, with 3% in the top ten. Specimen: peripheral blood mononuclear cells (PBMCs). The source is a man between 35 and 55 years old. The CDR3 runs from the conserved cysteine through the conserved F or W. The D gene is left open where the match is weak. Expanded clones are given a class, and other clones once, few, many or no size at all.

cdr3_aa cdr3_nt d_call j_call clone_size v_call
CASSLAGRGQGKGDEAFF TGCGCCAGCAGCTTGGCCGGCCGTGGACAGGGAAAAGGAGATGAAGCTTTCTTT TRBD1 TRBJ1-1 once TRBV5-1
CAISEGLQETQYF TGTGCCATCAGTGAGGGACTACAAGAGACCCAGTACTTC - TRBJ2-5 - TRBV10-3
CASSLADRVVEQYF TGCGCCAGCAGCTTGGCCGACAGGGTGGTCGAGCAGTACTTC TRBD1 TRBJ2-7 - TRBV5-1
CASSVSGDVRNEQFF TGTGCCAGCAGCGTATCGGGCGACGTGAGGAATGAGCAGTTCTTC - TRBJ2-1 - TRBV9
CASSQDPEESTGELFF TGCGCCAGCAGCCAAGATCCGGAGGAAAGCACCGGGGAGCTGTTTTTT - TRBJ2-2 - TRBV4-1
CANSRQWGNNSPLHF TGCGCCAACAGCCGCCAGTGGGGAAATAATTCACCCCTCCACTTT - TRBJ1-6 - TRBV4-1
CASSIFRGLGYTF TGTGCCAGTAGTATATTTAGGGGGCTTGGCTACACCTTC TRBD1 TRBJ1-2 - TRBV19
CASSLPGTGELFF TGTGCCAGCAGCTTGCCGGGTACCGGGGAGCTGTTTTTT - TRBJ2-2 - TRBV5-5
CASSLGLGSSEAFF TGTGCCAGCAGCTTGGGGCTGGGCAGCTCAGAAGCTTTCTTT - TRBJ1-1 - TRBV5-6
CASSLAPDSSGNTIYF TGCGCCAGCAGCTTGGCCCCGGACAGCTCTGGAAACACCATATATTTT - TRBJ1-3 - TRBV5-1
CASSQGQFSGANVLTF TGTGCCAGCAGCCAAGGACAGTTCTCTGGGGCCAACGTCCTGACTTTC - TRBJ2-6 - TRBV7-9
CASSVAGAPYNEQFF TGTGCCAGCAGCGTAGCAGGGGCCCCCTACAATGAGCAGTTCTTC - TRBJ2-1 - TRBV9
CASIIGLIETQYF TGTGCCAGCATTATCGGTCTCATAGAGACCCAGTACTTC - TRBJ2-5 - TRBV2
CASSLGGYGYTF TGTGCCAGCAGCTTGGGTGGCTATGGCTACACCTTC - TRBJ1-2 - TRBV5-6
CASSPGGGMAAYNEQFF TGTGCCAGCAGCCCCGGGGGGGGGATGGCGGCCTACAATGAGCAGTTCTTC TRBD2 TRBJ2-1 - TRBV6-4
CASSILGDTDTQYF TGTGCCAGTAGTATATTAGGGGACACAGATACGCAGTATTTT - TRBJ2-3 - TRBV19
CASSYSYRGYEQYF TGTGCCAGCAGTTACTCGTACAGGGGATACGAGCAGTACTTC TRBD1 TRBJ2-7 - TRBV6-6
CASSSEASGSDTQYF TGTGCCAGCAGTTCGGAGGCTAGCGGCTCAGATACGCAGTATTTT TRBD2 TRBJ2-3 once TRBV6-4
CASSIVGSGSNTQYF TGTGCCAGTAGTATAGTCGGTAGCGGGAGTAATACGCAGTATTTT TRBD2 TRBJ2-3 - TRBV19
CASSKAGGQPQHF TGTGCCAGTAGTAAGGCAGGGGGCCAGCCCCAGCATTTT TRBD1 TRBJ1-5 - TRBV19
CASSQRARRDTVGETQYF TGTGCCAGCAGCCAGAGGGCTCGGCGGGACACGGTGGGGGAGACCCAGTACTTC - TRBJ2-5 - TRBV7-9
CASSAPNWSSYNEQFF TGTGCCAGCAGCGCACCCAACTGGAGCTCCTACAATGAGCAGTTCTTC - TRBJ2-1 few TRBV28
CASSGQEEALHF TGTGCCAGCAGTGGACAGGAGGAGGCCCTCCACTTT - TRBJ1-6 - TRBV6-1
CSVDRSQETQYF TGCAGCGTTGACAGGAGCCAAGAGACCCAGTACTTC - TRBJ2-5 - TRBV29-1
CASSPDSRGLAGVQNEQFF TGTGCCAGCAGCCCCGATAGTAGGGGACTAGCGGGAGTCCAGAATGAGCAGTTCTTC TRBD2 TRBJ2-1 - TRBV7-2
CSVEVQNTEAFF TGCAGCGTTGAAGTACAGAACACTGAAGCTTTCTTT - TRBJ1-1 - TRBV29-1
CASSSPGQWYNEQFF TGTGCCAGCAGTTCGCCGGGACAGTGGTACAATGAGCAGTTCTTC TRBD1 TRBJ2-1 - TRBV6-5
CASSKTPGTGGSYEQYF TGTGCCAGTAGTAAAACACCCGGGACAGGGGGCTCCTACGAGCAGTACTTC TRBD1 TRBJ2-7 - TRBV19
CASSFKGRELFF TGTGCCAGCAGCTTTAAGGGCCGGGAGCTGTTTTTT - TRBJ2-2 - TRBV5-8
CASSPTRSEQFF TGTGCCAGCAGCCCGACTAGGAGTGAGCAGTTCTTC - TRBJ2-1 - TRBV7-6